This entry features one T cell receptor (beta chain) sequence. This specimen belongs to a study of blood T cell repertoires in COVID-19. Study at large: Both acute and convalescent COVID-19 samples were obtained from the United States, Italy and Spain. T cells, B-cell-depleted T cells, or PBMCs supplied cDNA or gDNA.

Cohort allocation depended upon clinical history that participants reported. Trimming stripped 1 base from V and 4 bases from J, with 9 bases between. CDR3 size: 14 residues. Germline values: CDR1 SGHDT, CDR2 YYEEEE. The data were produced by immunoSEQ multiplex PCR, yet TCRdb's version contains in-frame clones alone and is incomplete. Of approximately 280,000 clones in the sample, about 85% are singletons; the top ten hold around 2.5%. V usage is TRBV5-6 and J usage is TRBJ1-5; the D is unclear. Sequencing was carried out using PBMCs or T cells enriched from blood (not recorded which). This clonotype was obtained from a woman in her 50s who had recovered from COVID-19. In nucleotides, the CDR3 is TGTGCCAGCAGCTTGTACAGTCGGAATCAGCCCCAGCATTTT. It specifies CASSLYSRNQPQHF.